The clone carrying this TCR beta chain was seen ten or more times. TCRs were put through 20 PCR cycles of amplification with Phusion. A constant-region primer and the V-primer adapter served as the primer pair. TCRdb re-derived calls from the reads in MiXCR, one entry per CDR3 protein. Altogether roughly 50,000 distinct CDR3 sequences are present, around 34% being singletons, with the ten largest covering under 8.5%. The data were obtained in a study of low-dose radiotherapy and immunotherapy resistance in tumors. V lost 6 bases, J lost 5 bases, and 20 bases lay in between. The germline gives CDR1 MNHEY, CDR2 SVGEGT. The CDR3 covers 15 residues. Time point defined: after trial treatment. Specified treatment: LDRT plus nivolumab, ipilimumab, low-dose cyclophosphamide and aspirin (RACIN trial).

The V and J genes are TRBV6-2 or TRBV6-3 and TRBJ2-7; possibly TRBD1 for D (6 bases). The sample here was PBMCs, taken after low-dose radiotherapy plus immunotherapy. This TCR was recovered from a male donor with rectosigmoid adenocarcinoma. CDR3 amino acids: CASSSGPRPGDEQYF. CDR3 DNA: TGTGCCAGCAGCAGCGGTCCTCGGCCAGGGGACGAGCAGTACTTC.